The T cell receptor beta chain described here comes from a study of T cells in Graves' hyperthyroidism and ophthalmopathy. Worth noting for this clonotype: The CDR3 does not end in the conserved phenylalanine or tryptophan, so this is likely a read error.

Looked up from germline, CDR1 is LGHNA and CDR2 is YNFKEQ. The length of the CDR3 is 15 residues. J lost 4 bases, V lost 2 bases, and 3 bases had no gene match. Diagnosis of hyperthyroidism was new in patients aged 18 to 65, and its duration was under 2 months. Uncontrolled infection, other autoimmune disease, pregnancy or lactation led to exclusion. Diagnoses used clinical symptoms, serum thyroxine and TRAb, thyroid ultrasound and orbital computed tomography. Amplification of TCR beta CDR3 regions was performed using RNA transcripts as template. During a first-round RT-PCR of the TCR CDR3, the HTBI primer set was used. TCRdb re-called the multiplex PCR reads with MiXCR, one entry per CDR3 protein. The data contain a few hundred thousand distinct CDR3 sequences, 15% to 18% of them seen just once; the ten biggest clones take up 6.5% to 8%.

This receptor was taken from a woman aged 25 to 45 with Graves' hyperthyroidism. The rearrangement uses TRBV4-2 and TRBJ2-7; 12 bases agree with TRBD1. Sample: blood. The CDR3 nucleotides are TGTGCCAGCAGCCAATCGGGACAGGGGGCGTACGAGCAGTACCTC. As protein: CASSQSGQGAYEQYL.